Described below is a single T cell receptor beta chain sequence and its context. Its antigen is not identified. This specimen belongs to a study of OX40 agonist ivuxolimab in advanced cancers. Across the study: The study treated patients with ivuxolimab, an agonistic anti-OX40 (CD134) antibody. Study results and caveats: Among T cells, CD8+ cells averaged more expanded clones than CD4+ cells.

The germline gives CDR1 SNHLY, CDR2 FYNNEI. The CDR3 consists of 15 residues. V trimming: 4 bases; J trimming: 5 bases; junction bases outside the gene matches: 7. Clones were read by immunoSEQ multiplex PCR, and TCRdb kept only the in-frame ones, dropping some. The table shows about 80,000 clones, with about nine tenths occurring only once. Sequencing used CD4+ or CD8+ T cells sorted from blood, obtained in a trial of the OX40 agonist ivuxolimab. This receptor was obtained from an adult with an advanced solid tumor such as melanoma, head and neck, liver or kidney cancer. The chain couples TRBV2 to TRBJ2-2; 7 bases align to TRBD1. The CDR3 nucleotides are TGTGCCAGCAGTGTACAGGGGTTGAGGACCGGGGAGCTGTTTTTT. The encoded protein is CASSVQGLRTGELFF.